The source of this T cell receptor beta chain is a study of identical twins. Whole-study results and caveats: An excess of low generation probability was shown by twin-shared out-of-frame alpha sequences. Analyses based on zero insertions could be partly confounded by invariant MAIT and iNKT cells.

TCRdb analysed the 5' RACE reads with MiXCR anew, one entry per CDR3 protein. The sample shows about 250,000 distinct CDR3 sequences, 6% to 8.5% of them seen only once. This clonotype was detected many times. Its antigen is not known. V lost 6 bases and J lost 3, with 12 bases in between. This CDR3 contains 13 residues. Germline lookup yields CDR1 MNHEY and CDR2 SMNVEV (reference sequence). The same data also contributed to another study, on yellow fever vaccine responses in identical twins.

The sequence was obtained from a woman aged 18-30 years in good health. The J gene is TRBJ2-7, the V gene TRBV27, with a weak D call TRBD1 (5 bases). The specimen was CD8+ T cells sorted from blood. CDR3 bases: TGTGCCAGCAGGGACAATTCGGACTACGAGCAGTACTTC. It translates to CASRDNSDYEQYF.